This T cell receptor beta chain was sequenced during a study of T cell repertoires in cytomegalovirus infection. On the study more broadly: Matching HLA type and CMV infection were both indicated by public TCR beta signatures. Study-wide results and caveats: Summed public TCR beta family frequency identified CMV carriers bearing the relevant HLA. HLA-C-restricted CMV clonotypes gave the most frequent clonotype in two of eight donors.

Germline V lookup: CDR1 LGHNA, CDR2 YSLEER. The CDR3 covers 14 residues. Trimming cost V 1 base and J 6 bases, with 13 bases left between them. MiXCR was run by TCRdb on the reads, yielding one entry per CDR3 protein. Of more than 200,000 distinct CDR3 sequences in the sample, approximately 9% were seen once. This clonotype was recorded many times. As yet, its antigen is unknown. The material sequenced was PBMCs. The source is a human donor in good health (CMV status not recorded). Some clones in this sample may be carry-over from other donors' samples. V usage is TRBV4-3 and J usage is TRBJ2-7; tentatively, D is TRBD2 (6 bases). The CDR3 protein is CASSQVGGASEQYF. For the CDR3, the DNA is TGCGCCAGCAGCCAAGTCGGAGGGGCCAGCGAGCAGTACTTC.